These 26 T cell receptor beta chains were all obtained from the same sample, sequenced in a study of metastatic and nonmetastatic thyroid tumors. TCRdb re-called the PCR reads via MiXCR. The table lists 35,000 to 40,000 clones, roughly 27% of them singletons. Not a single patient had been given any form of treatment at any point before undergoing thyroid surgery. Sequencing used blood. These receptors were collected from a female donor with papillary thyroid cancer or a benign thyroid nodule (not recorded which). Some clones in this sample may be carry-over from other donors' samples.

By proportion, this clone is medium-sized. Here the CDR3 DNA reads TGCAGTGCTAGAGATCCAATTCGGGGGAAGCAGTACTTC. Amino acid sequence: CSARDPIRGKQYF. The chain links TRBV20-1 to TRBJ2-7; TRBD2 is a possible D gene (6 bases). The CDR3 is 13 residues long. V dropped 0 bases and J dropped 8 bases, with 14 bases sitting between them. Germline assignment: CDR1 DFQATT and CDR2 SNEGSKA (reference sequence).

The V gene is TRBV3-1, the J gene TRBJ1-3; D not resolved. CDR3 length: 14 residues. V lost 2 bases, J lost 0 bases, and 5 bases lay in between. CDR1 LGHDT and CDR2 YNNKEL come from the germline V gene (reference sequence). CDR3 DNA: TGTGCCAGCAGCCAATGGGGCTCTGGAAACACCATATATTTT. Its translation: CASSQWGSGNTIYF.

The table lists this clone with a count of one. The V gene is TRBV11-2, the J gene TRBJ2-7; D is perhaps TRBD1 (6 bases). Trimming took off 4 bases at V and 0 bases at J, with 19 bases between the two ends. CDR1 SGHAT and CDR2 FQNNGV come from the germline V gene. CDR3 length: 17 amino acids. The CDR3 reads CASSSRQVSLSSYEQYF. For the CDR3, the DNA is TGTGCCAGCAGCTCACGACAGGTCTCTCTGAGCTCCTACGAGCAGTACTTC.

This clone was seen many times. This rearrangement joins TRBV7-8 to TRBJ1-1, with D possibly TRBD1 on 6 matching bases. Germline-derived CDR1 and CDR2 are SGHVS and FQNEAQ. The length of the CDR3 is 13 residues. Trimming cost V 8 bases and J 3 bases, with 13 bases left between them. CDR3 in amino acids: CASAQGLDTEAFF. The CDR3 DNA reads TGTGCCAGCGCCCAGGGGTTAGACACTGAAGCTTTCTTT. The full variable domain, completed using reference TRBV7-8 and TRBJ1-1, is GAGVSQSPRYKVAKRGQDVALRCDPISGHVSLFWYQQALGQGPEFLTYFQNEAQLDKSGLPSDRFFAERPEGSVSTLKIQRTQQEDSAVYLCASAQGLDTEAFFGQGTRLTVV.

This clone was counted at least ten times. This chain connects TRBV5-1 to TRBJ1-4, with D hard to call. The CDR3 is 15 amino acids. V was cut by 5 bases and J by 3 bases, with 14 bases left in between. CDR1 and CDR2 from the germline V gene are SGHRS and YFSETQ. CDR3 in amino acids: CASSPASAANEKLFF. The CDR3 DNA follows: TGCGCCAGCAGTCCCGCGTCAGCTGCTAATGAAAAACTGTTTTTT.

This clone was picked up many times. This chain connects TRBV15 to TRBJ2-3; D perhaps matches TRBD1 (6 bases). Germline V CDR1 and CDR2: LNHNV, YYDKDF (reference sequence). V lost 3 bases and J lost 5, with 12 bases in between. The CDR3 is 14 amino acids. The CDR3 sequence: CATSRRTDGDTQYF. The CDR3 nucleotides read TGTGCCACCAGCAGGAGGACAGACGGAGATACGCAGTATTTT.

This clone appeared many times. The sample has other DNA sequences that encode this CDR3 too. This chain uses TRBV11-2 with TRBJ2-1; D unresolved. Trimming cost V 5 bases and J 5 bases, with 10 bases left between them. CDR1 is SGHAT, CDR2 FQNNGV, per germline. This CDR3 has 13 amino acids. The CDR3 DNA follows: TGTGCCAGCAGCCCCAGAGTAGACAATGAGCAGTTCTTC. It encodes CASSPRVDNEQFF. The complete variable domain, with remaining parts taken from reference TRBV11-2 and TRBJ2-1, reads EAGVAQSPRYKIIEKRQSVAFWCNPISGHATLYWYQQILGQGPKLLIQFQNNGVVDDSQLPKDRFSAERLKGVDSTLKIQPAKLEDSAVYLCASSPRVDNEQFFGPGTRLTVL.

The chain uses TRBV30 and TRBJ2-5; 10 nucleotides align to TRBD1. The trim removed 1 base at V and 5 bases at J, leaving 7 bases unmatched. This CDR3 contains 15 residues. Germline assignment: CDR1 GTSNPN and CDR2 SVGIG (reference sequence). The CDR3 is CAWSDPTGGIETQYF. The CDR3, as DNA: TGTGCCTGGAGTGACCCGACAGGGGGCATTGAGACCCAGTACTTC.

This clone was observed many times. The chain is built from TRBV5-4 and TRBJ2-7, with 9 bases that match TRBD2. The ends lost 5 bases at V and 2 bases at J; junction bases unmatched: 8. Germline CDR1 SGHNT, CDR2 YYREEE (reference sequence). The CDR3 spans 15 residues. CDR3 residues: CASRPSSGTPYEQYF. For the CDR3, the DNA is TGTGCCAGCAGGCCTTCTAGCGGGACCCCCTACGAGCAGTACTTC. Variable domain in full (rest from reference TRBV5-4 and TRBJ2-7): ETGVTQSPTHLIKTRGQQVTLRCSSQSGHNTVSWYQQALGQGPQFIFQYYREEENGRGNFPPRFSGLQFPNYSSELNVNALELDDSALYLCASRPSSGTPYEQYFGPGTRLTVT.

The chain has TRBV24-1 and TRBJ2-7; D uncertain. The CDR3 runs to 11 residues. The germline V and J ends were trimmed by 1 base and 6 bases, with 3 bases remaining between them. Germline CDR1 is KGHDR and CDR2 is SFDVKD. The CDR3, as DNA: TGTGCCACCAGTGATTTCTCCGAGCAGTACTTC. As protein: CATSDFSEQYF.

The chain uses TRBV30 and TRBJ1-1; a weak D match, TRBD1 (6 bases). The germline V gene encodes CDR1 GTSNPN and CDR2 SVGIG (reference sequence). The CDR3 runs 14 residues. Trimming stripped 5 bases from V and 7 bases from J, with 20 bases between. CDR3 residues: CAWGSKGVSYEAFF. The CDR3 DNA reads as TGTGCCTGGGGTTCGAAGGGGGTATCGTATGAAGCTTTCTTT.

This clone has more than one count but fewer than ten. The rearrangement joins TRBV4-1 to TRBJ2-2, with 10 bases aligning to TRBD2. CDR1 and CDR2 from the germline V gene are MGHRA and YSYEKL. This CDR3 has 17 residues. V lost 1 base, J lost 5 bases, and 7 bases stayed unmatched. The CDR3 reads CASSQGHLAGVTGELFF. CDR3 sequence (DNA): TGCGCCAGCAGCCAAGGACATCTAGCGGGAGTTACCGGGGAGCTGTTTTTT.

This clone was detected many times. The V and J genes are TRBV20-1 and TRBJ2-7; no reliable D call. The CDR3 has 13 residues. From germline, CDR1 is DFQATT and CDR2 SNEGSKA (reference sequence). Trimming took 3 bases from V and 3 from J, leaving 12 bases between them. CDR3 in amino acids: CSASFDLSYEQYF. CDR3 DNA sequence: TGCAGTGCTAGTTTTGACCTAAGCTACGAGCAGTACTTC.

A remark on this clone: One end of the junction does not line up with germline, which may come from a read error. This chain links TRBV28 with TRBJ1-2; D is ambiguous. Germline values: CDR1 MDHEN, CDR2 SYDVKM. This CDR3 comprises 13 residues. CDR3 protein: CSSSLVSSRGYTF. CDR3 nucleotides: TGTTCCAGCAGTTTGGTATCTTCGAGGGGCTACACCTTC.

This clone has only a few counts. Given a much more abundant clone one base away, this may be a read error. The CDR3 nucleotides read TGTGCCAGCAGCCAAGAAAGTGGAGTGAGGGAAGAGACCCAGTACTTC. This sequence encodes CASSQESGVREETQYF. The rearrangement links TRBV14 to TRBJ2-5, with a tentative D call TRBD2 (5 bases). The CDR3 totals 16 residues. CDR1 is SGHDN, CDR2 FVKESK, per germline. Trimming took off 0 bases at V and 3 bases at J, with 14 bases between the two ends. Using reference TRBV14 and TRBJ2-5 for the parts outside the CDR3, the full variable domain is EAGVTQFPSHSVIEKGQTVTLRCDPISGHDNLYWYRRVMGKEIKFLLHFVKESKQDESGMPNNRFLAERTGGTYSTLKVQPAELEDSGVYFCASSQESGVREETQYFGPGTRLLVL.

This clone was observed many times. The chain uses TRBV7-9 and TRBJ2-1; D tentatively fits TRBD1 or TRBD2 (5 bases each). Trimming shortened V by 5 bases and J by 11 bases, and 16 bases separated the two germline ends. This CDR3 contains 13 residues. Germline values: CDR1 SEHNR, CDR2 FQNEAQ (reference sequence). As DNA, the CDR3 is TGTGCCAGCAGCGTCGGGACCGGGACCCAGCAGTTCTTC. This sequence encodes CASSVGTGTQQFF.

The chain recombines TRBV2 with TRBJ2-7, with 10 bases matching TRBD1. The CDR3 loop spans 14 amino acids. The V gene's germline CDR1 is SNHLY and CDR2 FYNNEI. The junction had 11 bases not matched to a gene; V was cut back by 10 bases and J by 5 bases. The CDR3 sequence is CATKQGTGVNEQYF. DNA for the CDR3: TGTGCCACCAAACAGGGGACAGGGGTGAACGAGCAGTACTTC.

This clone was observed many times. The V call is TRBV5-8, the J call TRBJ2-3; D is tentatively TRBD1 or TRBD2 (6 bases each). V was cut by 1 base and J by 0 bases, with 9 bases left in between. CDR3 length: 15 residues. CDR1 and CDR2 from the germline V gene are SGHTS and YDEGEE. CDR3 nucleotides: TGTGCCAGCAGCTTGTGGGGGGCTAGCACAGATACGCAGTATTTT. It translates to CASSLWGASTDTQYF.

This clone showed up many times. J is TRBJ1-1 and V is TRBV18, with TRBD1 matching over 8 bases. V gave up 3 bases and J gave up 0 bases; unmatched junction bases: 6. The CDR3 is made up of 16 amino acids. CDR1 and CDR2 (germline): KGHSH, LQKENI. The CDR3 region is CASSPWTGTMNTEAFF. CDR3 DNA sequence: TGTGCCAGCTCACCTTGGACAGGGACGATGAACACTGAAGCTTTCTTT.

This clone came up many times. V usage is TRBV3-1 and J usage is TRBJ2-5, with D unclear. The V end was cut by 0 bases, the J end by 2 bases, with 10 bases between. The CDR3 consists of 15 residues. Germline assignment: CDR1 LGHDT and CDR2 YNNKEL (reference sequence). CDR3 coding DNA: TGTGCCAGCAGCCAAGATCTGACACTACAAGAGACCCAGTACTTC. Translated, it gives CASSQDLTLQETQYF.

This clone was observed at least ten times. The chain is built from TRBV5-1 and TRBJ1-1; tentative D call: TRBD1 (5 bases). The germline gives CDR1 SGHRS, CDR2 YFSETQ. CDR3 length: 17 residues. V dropped 4 bases and J dropped 2 bases, with 21 bases sitting between them. The CDR3 nucleotides are TGCGCCAGCAGCCTGGAGGGGCGACACGGCGGTAACACTGAAGCTTTCTTT. Its protein is CASSLEGRHGGNTEAFF.

This clone was detected only a few times. The chain links TRBV27 to TRBJ2-1; 7 bases align to TRBD2. Germline assignment: CDR1 MNHEY and CDR2 SMNVEV (reference sequence). This CDR3 has 15 amino acids. Trimming at V came to 5 bases and at J to 5 bases, leaving 9 bases not matched to a gene. The CDR3: CASSPRLAWDNEQFF. Here the CDR3 DNA reads TGTGCCAGCAGTCCCCGACTAGCTTGGGACAATGAGCAGTTCTTC.

The chain employs TRBV20-1 and TRBJ2-3; the match to TRBD2 covers 7 bases. The CDR3 length is 18 residues. J lost 0 bases, V lost 1 base, and 13 bases had no gene match. Germline lookup yields CDR1 DFQATT and CDR2 SNEGSKA (reference sequence). The CDR3 DNA reads as TGCAGTGCTAGAGCCGAGGTGGGAGCGGGATACAGCACAGATACGCAGTATTTT. Protein product: CSARAEVGAGYSTDTQYF.

This clone was recorded at least ten times. A much larger clone sits a single nucleotide away, making a read error possible. The chain couples TRBV6-4 to TRBJ2-3; D gene ambiguous. V was shortened by 2 bases and J by 4 bases, with 7 bases between the two germline ends. The CDR3 is 13 amino acids. Germline loops: CDR1 MRHNA, CDR2 SNTAGT. The DNA of the CDR3 is TGTGCCAGCAGTGACGGGGAAGCAGATACGCAGTATTTT. It is translated as CASSDGEADTQYF.

In this sample, this clone turned up once. The V call is TRBV30, the J call TRBJ1-5, with D possibly TRBD1 on 6 matching bases. CDR3 length equals 14 residues. The V end lost 0 bases, the J end lost 6 bases, and 12 bases lay between the germline ends. CDR1 and CDR2 from the germline V gene are GTSNPN and SVGIG (reference sequence). CDR3 residues: CAWSVHGGGQPQHF. CDR3 DNA sequence: TGTGCCTGGAGTGTACACGGGGGCGGTCAGCCCCAGCATTTT.

This clone was counted only a few times. The J gene is TRBJ2-7, the V gene TRBV7-2; D not resolved. The germline V gene has CDR1 SGHTA and CDR2 FQGNSA. Trimming cost V 0 bases and J 5 bases, with 14 bases left between them. CDR3 length equals 15 residues. CDR3 in amino acids: CASSLARIGIHEQYF. In nucleotides, the CDR3 is TGTGCCAGCAGCTTAGCGCGAATAGGGATCCACGAGCAGTACTTC.